This entry features one T cell receptor (beta chain) sequence. Antigen unknown. This entry belongs to a study of T cell responses to AZD1222 COVID-19 vaccine. Study findings and constraints: The donors showed a predominance of white British ancestry and of females, with possible underestimation of clonal diversity.

Germline CDR1 MDHEN, CDR2 SYDVKM. The CDR3 extends over 12 amino acids. The V gene lost 1 base and the J gene lost 4 bases, with 4 bases spanning the gap. Assay: immunoSEQ multiplex PCR; the TCRdb copy retains only in-frame clones and omits some. The repertoire has approximately 150,000 clones, around 92% of them found once; the top ten carry around 4%. The sample was peripheral blood, taken on day 0 of MenACWY control vaccination. The receptor was derived from an adult in good health. The V call is TRBV28, the J call TRBJ1-2; D gene unclear. CDR3 amino acids: CASSLSPYGYTF. DNA of the CDR3: TGTGCCAGCAGTTTATCACCCTATGGCTACACCTTC.